This record covers a single T cell receptor (beta chain). As processed by the authors: Amplification with reference gene primers provided the estimates of nucleated cell counts. Profiling relied on immunoSEQ multiplex PCR, and the TCRdb table lists in-frame clones only, not all of them. The DNA gave D and trimming, while V, J and clone size come from that table. This sample has 280,000 or so clones, with approximately 89% found just once. The entry originates in a study of blood T cell repertoires in COVID-19. The wider study: Specimens from acute and convalescent COVID-19 originated in the United States, Italy and Spain. Sample material is recorded as cDNA or gDNA derived from T cells, B-cell-depleted T cells, or PBMCs.

Germline CDR1 and CDR2: SGHTA and FQGNSA. There are 15 residues in the CDR3. V shed 1 base and J shed 1 base, with 8 bases lying between them. The receptor was derived from a woman aged 55-75 years with acute or convalescent COVID-19. Sequenced sample: peripheral blood. The chain uses TRBV7-2 and TRBJ2-1, with D unresolved. The CDR3 loop reads CASSLEATSYNEQFF. In DNA form, the CDR3 reads TGTGCCAGCAGCTTAGAAGCCACTTCCTACAATGAGCAGTTCTTC.